This TCR beta chain derives from a study of OX40 agonist ivuxolimab in advanced cancers. The CDR3 has 14 amino acids. Deletions cut 0 bases from V and 5 bases from J, with 7 bases between. CDR1 is KGHSH and CDR2 is LQKENI in the germline V gene. Some clones are missing from TCRdb's copy, which holds only in-frame ones; the method was immunoSEQ multiplex PCR. This sample yields about 37,000 clones, of which less than 90% are seen a single time; 15% to 20% belongs to the top ten. This clone appeared once. The chain combines TRBV18 with TRBJ2-2; tentatively, D is TRBD1 (5 bases). This TCR came from an adult with an advanced solid tumor such as melanoma, head and neck, liver or kidney cancer. This specimen consisted of CD4+ or CD8+ T cells sorted from blood, obtained in a trial of the OX40 agonist ivuxolimab. The CDR3 bases are TGTGCCAGCTCACCACCTTCAGGGACCGGGGAGCTGTTTTTT. It is translated as CASSPPSGTGELFF.